This T cell receptor (beta chain) came from a study of blood T cell repertoires in COVID-19. Study details: COVID-19 samples, acute and convalescent, were from the United States, Italy and Spain. Sources were T cells, B-cell-depleted T cells, or PBMCs; the material itself was cDNA or gDNA.

Per germline, CDR1 LGHDT and CDR2 YNNKEL (reference sequence). There are 14 residues in the CDR3. V lost 8 bases and J lost 6, with 18 bases in between. In the authors' methods: Amplification from reference gene primers served as the basis for estimated nucleated cell counts. Clones were read by immunoSEQ multiplex PCR, and TCRdb kept only the in-frame ones, dropping some. That table furnishes V, J and clone size, whereas the DNA furnished D and trimming. The table includes roughly 100,000 clones, over 75% detected once. The specimen was peripheral blood. The TCR comes from a human donor in a cohort sampled during active or convalescent COVID-19. The gene calls are TRBV3-1 (or the pseudogene TRBV3-2) and TRBJ2-3, with D possibly being TRBD2 (7 bases). CDR3: CASGSGAGADTQYF. The DNA of the CDR3 is TGTGCCAGCGGGAGCGGGGCGGGGGCTGATACGCAGTATTTT.